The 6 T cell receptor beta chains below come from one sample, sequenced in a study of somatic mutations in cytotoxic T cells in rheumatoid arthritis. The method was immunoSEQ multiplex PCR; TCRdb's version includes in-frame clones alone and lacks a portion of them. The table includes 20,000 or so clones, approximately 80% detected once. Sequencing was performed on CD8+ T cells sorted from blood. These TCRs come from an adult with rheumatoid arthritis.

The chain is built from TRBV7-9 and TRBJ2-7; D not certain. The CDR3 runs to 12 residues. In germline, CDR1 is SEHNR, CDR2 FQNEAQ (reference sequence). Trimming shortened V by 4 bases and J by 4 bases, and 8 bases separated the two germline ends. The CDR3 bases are TGTGCCAGCAGCTCCCGCCCATACGAGCAGTACTTC. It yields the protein CASSSRPYEQYF.

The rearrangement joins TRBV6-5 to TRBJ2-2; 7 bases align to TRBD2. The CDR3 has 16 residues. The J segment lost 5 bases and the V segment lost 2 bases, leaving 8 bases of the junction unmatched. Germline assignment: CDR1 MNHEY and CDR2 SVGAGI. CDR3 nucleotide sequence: TGTGCCAGCAGTTACCCAAGCGGGATGGCTACCGGGGAGCTGTTTTTT. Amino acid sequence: CASSYPSGMATGELFF.

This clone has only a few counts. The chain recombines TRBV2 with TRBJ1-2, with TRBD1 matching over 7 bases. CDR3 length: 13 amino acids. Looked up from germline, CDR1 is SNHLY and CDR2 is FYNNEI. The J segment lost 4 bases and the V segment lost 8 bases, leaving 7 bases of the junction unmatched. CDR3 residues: CASQTGSIYGYTF. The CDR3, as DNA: TGTGCCAGCCAGACAGGGAGTATCTATGGCTACACCTTC.

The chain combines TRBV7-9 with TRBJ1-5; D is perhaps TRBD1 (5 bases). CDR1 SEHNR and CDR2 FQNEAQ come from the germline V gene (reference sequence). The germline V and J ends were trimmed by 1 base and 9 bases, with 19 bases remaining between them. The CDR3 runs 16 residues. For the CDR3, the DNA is TGTGCCAGCAGCTTAGGGGAGACAGCCCCTTATCGGCCCCAGCATTTT. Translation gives CASSLGETAPYRPQHF. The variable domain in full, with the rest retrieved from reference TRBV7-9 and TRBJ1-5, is DTGVSQNPRHKITKRGQNVTFRCDPISEHNRLYWYRQTLGQGPEFLTYFQNEAQLEKSRLLSDRFSAERPKGSFSTLEIQRTEQGDSAMYLCASSLGETAPYRPQHFGDGTRLSIL.

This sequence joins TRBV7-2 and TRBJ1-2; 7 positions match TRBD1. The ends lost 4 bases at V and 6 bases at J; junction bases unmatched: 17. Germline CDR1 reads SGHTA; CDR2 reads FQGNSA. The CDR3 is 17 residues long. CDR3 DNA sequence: TGTGCCAGCAGCTATACGTATCGCATCGGGACAGAGCATGGCTACACCTTC. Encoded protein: CASSYTYRIGTEHGYTF.

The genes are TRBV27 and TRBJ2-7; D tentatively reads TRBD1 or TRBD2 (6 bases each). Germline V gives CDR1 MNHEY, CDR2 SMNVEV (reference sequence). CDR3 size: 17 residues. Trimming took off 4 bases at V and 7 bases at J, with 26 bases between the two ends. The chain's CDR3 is CASSSYYATGAPSEQYF. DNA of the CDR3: TGTGCCAGCAGTTCCTACTACGCCACGGGGGCCCCTAGTGAGCAGTACTTC.